This section outlines one T cell receptor (beta chain) sequence together with its context. With V trimmed by 10 bases and J by 4 bases, 10 bases remained unmatched. Looked up from germline, CDR1 is MNHEY and CDR2 is SVGAGI. CDR3 length: 15 amino acids. The sample originates from a study of control samples from healthy donors and cancer patients. TCRdb's copy holds only in-frame clones and misses some; the assay was immunoSEQ multiplex PCR. The sample lists tens of thousands of clones, roughly 84% occurring once. This receptor was obtained from a woman in her fifties or sixties in good health. The chain recombines TRBV6-5 with TRBJ2-1; 10 bases are shared with TRBD2. The sequenced material came from blood. CDR3 nucleotides: TGTGCCACCTCTTCCGGGACTAGCGTGTACAATGAGCAGTTCTTC. Its translation: CATSSGTSVYNEQFF.